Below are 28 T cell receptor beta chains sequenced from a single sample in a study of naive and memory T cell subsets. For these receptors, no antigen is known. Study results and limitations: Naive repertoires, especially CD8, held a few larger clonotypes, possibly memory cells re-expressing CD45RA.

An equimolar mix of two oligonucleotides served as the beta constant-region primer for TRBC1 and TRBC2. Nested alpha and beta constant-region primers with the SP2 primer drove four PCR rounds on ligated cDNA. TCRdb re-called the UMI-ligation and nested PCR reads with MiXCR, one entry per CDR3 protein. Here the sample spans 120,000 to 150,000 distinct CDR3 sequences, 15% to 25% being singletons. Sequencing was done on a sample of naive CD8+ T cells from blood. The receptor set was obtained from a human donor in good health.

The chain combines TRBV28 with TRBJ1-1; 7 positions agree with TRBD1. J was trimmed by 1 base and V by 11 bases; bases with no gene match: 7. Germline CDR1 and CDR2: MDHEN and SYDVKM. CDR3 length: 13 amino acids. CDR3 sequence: CAGGTVGNTEAFF. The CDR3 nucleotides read TGTGCCGGGGGGACAGTGGGGAACACTGAAGCTTTCTTT.

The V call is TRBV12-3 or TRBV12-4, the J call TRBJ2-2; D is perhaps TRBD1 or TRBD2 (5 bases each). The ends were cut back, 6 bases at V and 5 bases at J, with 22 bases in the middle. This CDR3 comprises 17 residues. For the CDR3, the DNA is TGTGCCAGCAGCCCTACGGGGCTAGAACGTGGGACCGGGGAGCTGTTTTTT. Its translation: CASSPTGLERGTGELFF.

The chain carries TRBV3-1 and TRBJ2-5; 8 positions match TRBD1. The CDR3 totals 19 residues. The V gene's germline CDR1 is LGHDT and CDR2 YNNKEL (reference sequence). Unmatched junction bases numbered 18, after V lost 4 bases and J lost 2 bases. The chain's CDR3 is CASSPQPRQGMGLQETQYF. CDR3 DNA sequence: TGTGCCAGCAGCCCGCAACCCCGACAGGGGATGGGGTTACAAGAGACCCAGTACTTC.

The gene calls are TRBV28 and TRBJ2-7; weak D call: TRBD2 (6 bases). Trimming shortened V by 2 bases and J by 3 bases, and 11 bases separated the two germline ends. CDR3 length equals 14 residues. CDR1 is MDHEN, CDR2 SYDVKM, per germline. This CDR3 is CASSLAGTVYEQYF. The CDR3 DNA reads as TGTGCCAGCAGTTTAGCGGGAACCGTCTACGAGCAGTACTTC.

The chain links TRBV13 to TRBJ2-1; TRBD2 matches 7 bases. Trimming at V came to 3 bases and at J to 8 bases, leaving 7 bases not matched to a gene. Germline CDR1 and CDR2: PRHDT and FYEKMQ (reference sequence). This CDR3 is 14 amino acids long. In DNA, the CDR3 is TGTGCCAGCAGCTTCAGGGCGGGAGTATATGAGCAGTTCTTC. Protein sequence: CASSFRAGVYEQFF.

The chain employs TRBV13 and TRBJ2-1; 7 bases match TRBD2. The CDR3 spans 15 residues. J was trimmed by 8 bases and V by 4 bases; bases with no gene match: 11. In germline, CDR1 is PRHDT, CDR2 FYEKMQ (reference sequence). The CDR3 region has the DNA TGTGCCAGCAGCTCCCCCGGGGCGGGGGACGATGAGCAGTTCTTC. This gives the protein CASSSPGAGDDEQFF. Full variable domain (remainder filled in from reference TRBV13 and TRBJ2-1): AAGVIQSPRHLIKEKRETATLKCYPIPRHDTVYWYQQGPGQDPQFLISFYEKMQSDKGSIPDRFSAQQFSDYHSELNMSSLELGDSALYFCASSSPGAGDDEQFFGPGTRLTVL.

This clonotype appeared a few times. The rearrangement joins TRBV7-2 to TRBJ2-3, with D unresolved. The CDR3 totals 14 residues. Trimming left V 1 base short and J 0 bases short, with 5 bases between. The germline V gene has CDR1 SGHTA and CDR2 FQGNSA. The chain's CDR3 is CASSLGQSTDTQYF. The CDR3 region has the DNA TGTGCCAGCAGCTTAGGGCAGAGCACAGATACGCAGTATTTT. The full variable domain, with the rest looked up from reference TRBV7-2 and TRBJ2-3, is GAGVSQSPSNKVTEKGKDVELRCDPISGHTALYWYRQSLGQGLEFLIYFQGNSAPDKSGLPSDRFSAERTGGSVSTLTIQRTQQEDSAVYLCASSLGQSTDTQYFGPGTRLTVL.

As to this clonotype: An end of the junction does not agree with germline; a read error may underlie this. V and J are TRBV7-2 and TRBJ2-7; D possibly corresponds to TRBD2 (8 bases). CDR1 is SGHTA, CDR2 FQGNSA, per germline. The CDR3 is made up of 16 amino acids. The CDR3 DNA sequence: TGTGCCAACAGCCCCACGCGGGGGGACAGTCAATACGAGCAGTACTTC. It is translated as CANSPTRGDSQYEQYF.

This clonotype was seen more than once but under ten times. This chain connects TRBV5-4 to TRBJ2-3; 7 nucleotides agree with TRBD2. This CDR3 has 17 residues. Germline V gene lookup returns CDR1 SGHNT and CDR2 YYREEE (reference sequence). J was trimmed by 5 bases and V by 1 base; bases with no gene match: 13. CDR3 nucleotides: TGTGCCAGCAGCTTGTTTGGGTCTAGCGGTACCTTAGATACGCAGTATTTT. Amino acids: CASSLFGSSGTLDTQYF.

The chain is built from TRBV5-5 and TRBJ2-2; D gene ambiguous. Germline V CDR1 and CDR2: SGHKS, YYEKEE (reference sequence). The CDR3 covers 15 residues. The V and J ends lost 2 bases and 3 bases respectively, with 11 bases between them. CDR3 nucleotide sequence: TGTGCCAGCAGCTTCCCAGCCCCGGACACCGGGGAGCTGTTTTTT. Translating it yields CASSFPAPDTGELFF.

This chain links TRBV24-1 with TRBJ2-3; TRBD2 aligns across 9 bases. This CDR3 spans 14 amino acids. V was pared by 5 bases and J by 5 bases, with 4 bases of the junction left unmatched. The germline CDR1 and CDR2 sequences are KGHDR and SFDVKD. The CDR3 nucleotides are TGTGCCACCAGTGGCGGGAGGGCCGAAGATACGCAGTATTTT. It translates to CATSGGRAEDTQYF.

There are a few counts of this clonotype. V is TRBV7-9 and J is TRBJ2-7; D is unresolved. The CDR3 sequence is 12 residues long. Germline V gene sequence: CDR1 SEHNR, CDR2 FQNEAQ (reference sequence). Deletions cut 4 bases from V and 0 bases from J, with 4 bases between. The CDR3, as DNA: TGTGCCAGCAGCTCCCACTCCTACGAGCAGTACTTC. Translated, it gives CASSSHSYEQYF. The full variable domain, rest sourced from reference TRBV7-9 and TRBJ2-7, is DTGVSQNPRHKITKRGQNVTFRCDPISEHNRLYWYRQTLGQGPEFLTYFQNEAQLEKSRLLSDRFSAERPKGSFSTLEIQRTEQGDSAMYLCASSSHSYEQYFGPGTRLTVT.

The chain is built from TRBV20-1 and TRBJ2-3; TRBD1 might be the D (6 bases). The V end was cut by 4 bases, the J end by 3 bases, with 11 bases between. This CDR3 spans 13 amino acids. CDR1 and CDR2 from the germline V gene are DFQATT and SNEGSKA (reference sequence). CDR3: CSAKDSGTDTQYF. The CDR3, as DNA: TGCAGTGCTAAGGACAGTGGGACAGATACGCAGTATTTT.

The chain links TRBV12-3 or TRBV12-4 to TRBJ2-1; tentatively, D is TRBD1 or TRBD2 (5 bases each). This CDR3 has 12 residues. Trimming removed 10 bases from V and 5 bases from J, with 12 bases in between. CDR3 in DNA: TGTGCCAACCTGGGACCCAACAATGAGCAGTTCTTC. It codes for CANLGPNNEQFF.

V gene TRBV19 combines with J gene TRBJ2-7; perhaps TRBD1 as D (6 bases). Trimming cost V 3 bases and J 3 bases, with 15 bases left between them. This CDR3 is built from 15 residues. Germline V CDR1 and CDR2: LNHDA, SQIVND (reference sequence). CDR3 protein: CASSIGQGSFYEQYF. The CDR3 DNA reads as TGTGCCAGTAGTATCGGGCAGGGGAGTTTCTACGAGCAGTACTTC.

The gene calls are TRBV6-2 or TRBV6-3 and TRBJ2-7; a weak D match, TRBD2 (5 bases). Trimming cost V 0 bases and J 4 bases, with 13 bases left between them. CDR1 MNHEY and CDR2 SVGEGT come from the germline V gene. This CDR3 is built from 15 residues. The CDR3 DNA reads TGTGCCAGCAGTTACTCGATCCAGAGGGAGTACGAGCAGTACTTC. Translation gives CASSYSIQREYEQYF.

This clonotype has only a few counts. This CDR3 reads CASSSGQGNSNQPQHF. CDR3 in DNA: TGTGCCAGCAGTTCCGGACAGGGTAATAGCAATCAGCCCCAGCATTTT. V usage is TRBV28 and J usage is TRBJ1-5; 8 nucleotides align to TRBD1. Germline V gene data show CDR1 as MDHEN and CDR2 as SYDVKM. The CDR3 length is 16 residues. The junction had 5 bases not matched to a gene; V was cut back by 4 bases and J by 0 bases. Full variable domain (outside the CDR3, taken from reference TRBV28 and TRBJ1-5): DVKVTQSSRYLVKRTGEKVFLECVQDMDHENMFWYRQDPGLGLRLIYFSYDVKMKEKGDIPEGYSVSREKKERFSLILESASTNQTSMYLCASSSGQGNSNQPQHFGDGTRLSIL.

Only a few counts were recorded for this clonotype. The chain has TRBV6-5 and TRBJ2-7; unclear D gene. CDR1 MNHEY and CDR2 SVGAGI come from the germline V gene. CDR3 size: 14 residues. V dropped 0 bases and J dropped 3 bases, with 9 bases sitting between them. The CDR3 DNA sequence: TGTGCCAGCAGTTACTCTGGCCTAGACTACGAGCAGTACTTC. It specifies CASSYSGLDYEQYF.

CDR3 residues: CASSKAGGPSYEQYF. The CDR3 DNA sequence: TGTGCCAGCAGTAAAGCGGGAGGGCCATCCTACGAGCAGTACTTC. The chain couples TRBV6-2 or TRBV6-3 to TRBJ2-7; 10 bases map to TRBD2. Germline lookup yields CDR1 MNHEY and CDR2 SVGEGT. J gave up 1 base and V 5 bases, and 5 bases lay outside the gene matches. This CDR3 is built from 15 residues.

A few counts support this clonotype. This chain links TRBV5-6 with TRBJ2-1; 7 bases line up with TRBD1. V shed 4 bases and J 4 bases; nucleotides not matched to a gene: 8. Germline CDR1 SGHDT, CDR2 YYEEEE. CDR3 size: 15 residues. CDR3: CASSDRDSWYNEQFF. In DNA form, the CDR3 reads TGTGCCAGCAGCGACCGGGACAGTTGGTACAATGAGCAGTTCTTC.

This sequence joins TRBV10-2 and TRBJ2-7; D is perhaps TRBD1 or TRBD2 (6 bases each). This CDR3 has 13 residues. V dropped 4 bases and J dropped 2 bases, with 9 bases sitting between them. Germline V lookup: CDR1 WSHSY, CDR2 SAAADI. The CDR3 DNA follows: TGCGCCAGCAGTGGAGGGGGGACCTACGAGCAGTACTTC. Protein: CASSGGGTYEQYF.

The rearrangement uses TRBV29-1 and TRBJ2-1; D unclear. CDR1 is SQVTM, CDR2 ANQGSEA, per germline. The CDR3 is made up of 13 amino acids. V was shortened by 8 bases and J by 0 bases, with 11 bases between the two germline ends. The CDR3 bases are TGCAGCTTCGACAAAAGCTCCTACAATGAGCAGTTCTTC. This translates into CSFDKSSYNEQFF.

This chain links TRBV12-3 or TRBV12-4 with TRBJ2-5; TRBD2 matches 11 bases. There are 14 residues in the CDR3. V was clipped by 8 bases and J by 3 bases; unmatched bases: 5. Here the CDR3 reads CASQLAGVEETQYF. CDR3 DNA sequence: TGTGCCAGCCAACTAGCGGGAGTCGAAGAGACCCAGTACTTC.

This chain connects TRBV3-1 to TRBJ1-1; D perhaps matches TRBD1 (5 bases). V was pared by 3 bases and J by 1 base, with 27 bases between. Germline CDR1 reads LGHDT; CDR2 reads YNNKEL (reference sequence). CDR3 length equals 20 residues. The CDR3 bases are TGTGCCAGCAGCCACATCCTAACGGGGGACGGCAAGAAAACGAACACTGAAGCTTTCTTT. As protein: CASSHILTGDGKKTNTEAFF. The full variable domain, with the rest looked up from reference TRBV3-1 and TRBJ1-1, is DTAVSQTPKYLVTQMGNDKSIKCEQNLGHDTMYWYKQDSKKFLKIMFSYNNKELIINETVPNRFSPKSPDKAHLNLHINSLELGDSAVYFCASSHILTGDGKKTNTEAFFGQGTRLTVV.

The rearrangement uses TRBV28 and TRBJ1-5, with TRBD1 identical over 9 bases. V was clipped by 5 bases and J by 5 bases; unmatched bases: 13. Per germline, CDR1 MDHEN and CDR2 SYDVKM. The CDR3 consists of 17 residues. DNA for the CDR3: TGTGCCAGCAGTCCCAATGTTCCCGGGACAGGGTATCAGCCCCAGCATTTT. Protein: CASSPNVPGTGYQPQHF. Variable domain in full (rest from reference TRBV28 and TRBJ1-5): DVKVTQSSRYLVKRTGEKVFLECVQDMDHENMFWYRQDPGLGLRLIYFSYDVKMKEKGDIPEGYSVSREKKERFSLILESASTNQTSMYLCASSPNVPGTGYQPQHFGDGTRLSIL.

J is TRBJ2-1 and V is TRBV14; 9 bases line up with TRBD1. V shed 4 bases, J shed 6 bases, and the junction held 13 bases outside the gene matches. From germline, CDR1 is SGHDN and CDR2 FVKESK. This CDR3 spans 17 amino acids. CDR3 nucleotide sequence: TGTGCCAGCAGCCTTCACACAGGGGGCAGCCTCCCCAATGAGCAGTTCTTC. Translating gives CASSLHTGGSLPNEQFF.

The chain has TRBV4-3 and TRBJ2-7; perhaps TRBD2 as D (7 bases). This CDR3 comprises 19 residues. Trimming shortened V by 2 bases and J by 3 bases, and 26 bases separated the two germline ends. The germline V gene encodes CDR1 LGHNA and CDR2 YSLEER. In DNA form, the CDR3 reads TGCGCCAGCAGCCAAAAACCTATCGGGGAGGGGACACCGTTCTACGAGCAGTACTTC. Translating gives CASSQKPIGEGTPFYEQYF.

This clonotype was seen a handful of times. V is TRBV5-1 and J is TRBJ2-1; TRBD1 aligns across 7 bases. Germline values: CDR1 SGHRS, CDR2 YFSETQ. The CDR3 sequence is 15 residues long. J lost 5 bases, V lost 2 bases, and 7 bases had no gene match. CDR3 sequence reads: CASSLTGALDNEQFF. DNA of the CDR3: TGCGCCAGCAGCTTAACAGGGGCATTAGACAATGAGCAGTTCTTC.